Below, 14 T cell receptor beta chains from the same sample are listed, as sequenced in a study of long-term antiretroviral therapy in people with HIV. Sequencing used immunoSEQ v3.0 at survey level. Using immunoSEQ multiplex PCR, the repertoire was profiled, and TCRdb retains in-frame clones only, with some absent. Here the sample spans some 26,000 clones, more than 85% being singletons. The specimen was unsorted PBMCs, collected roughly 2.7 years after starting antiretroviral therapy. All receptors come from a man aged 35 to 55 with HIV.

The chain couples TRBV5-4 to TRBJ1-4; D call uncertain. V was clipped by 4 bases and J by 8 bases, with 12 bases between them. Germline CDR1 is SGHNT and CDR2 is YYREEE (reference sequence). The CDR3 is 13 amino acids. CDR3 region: CASSLGEDEKLFF. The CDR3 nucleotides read TGTGCCAGCAGCCTTGGGGAGGACGAAAAACTGTTTTTT.

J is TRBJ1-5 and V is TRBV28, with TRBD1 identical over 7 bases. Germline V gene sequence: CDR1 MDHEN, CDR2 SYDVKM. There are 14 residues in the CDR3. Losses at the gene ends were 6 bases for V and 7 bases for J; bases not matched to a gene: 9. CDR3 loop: CASSPTGEGQPQHF. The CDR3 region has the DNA TGTGCCAGCAGCCCCACAGGGGAAGGGCAGCCCCAGCATTTT.

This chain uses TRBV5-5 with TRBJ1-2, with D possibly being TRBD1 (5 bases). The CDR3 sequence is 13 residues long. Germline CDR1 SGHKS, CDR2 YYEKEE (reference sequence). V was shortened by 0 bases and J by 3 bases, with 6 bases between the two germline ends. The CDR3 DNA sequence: TGTGCCAGCAGCTTGGCGGGGGACTATGGCTACACCTTC. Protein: CASSLAGDYGYTF. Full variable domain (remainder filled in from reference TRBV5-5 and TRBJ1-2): DAGVTQSPTHLIKTRGQQVTLRCSPISGHKSVSWYQQVLGQGPQFIFQYYEKEERGRGNFPDRFSARQFPNYSSELNVNALLLGDSALYLCASSLAGDYGYTFGSGTRLTVV.

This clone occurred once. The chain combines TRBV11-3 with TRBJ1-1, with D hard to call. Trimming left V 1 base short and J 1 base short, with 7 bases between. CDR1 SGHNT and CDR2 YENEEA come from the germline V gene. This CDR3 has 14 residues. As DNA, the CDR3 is TGTGCCAGCAGCTTAGCCGGGAGGAACACTGAAGCTTTCTTT. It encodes CASSLAGRNTEAFF. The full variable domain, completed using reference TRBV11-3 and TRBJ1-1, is EAGVVQSPRYKIIEKKQPVAFWCNPISGHNTLYWYLQNLGQGPELLIRYENEEAVDDSQLPKDRFSAERLKGVDSTLKIQPAELGDSAVYLCASSLAGRNTEAFFGQGTRLTVV.

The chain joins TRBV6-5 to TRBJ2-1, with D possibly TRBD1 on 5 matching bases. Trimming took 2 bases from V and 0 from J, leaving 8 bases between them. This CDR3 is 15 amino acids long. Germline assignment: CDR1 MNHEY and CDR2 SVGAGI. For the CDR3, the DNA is TGTGCCAGCAGTTACGGGGCGAGCTCCTACAATGAGCAGTTCTTC. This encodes CASSYGASSYNEQFF.

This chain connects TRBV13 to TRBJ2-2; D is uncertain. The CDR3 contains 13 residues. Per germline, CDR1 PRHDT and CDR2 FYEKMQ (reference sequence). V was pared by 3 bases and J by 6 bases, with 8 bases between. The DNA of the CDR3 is TGTGCCAGCAGCTTGGCGATCCCCGGGGAGCTGTTTTTT. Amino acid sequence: CASSLAIPGELFF.

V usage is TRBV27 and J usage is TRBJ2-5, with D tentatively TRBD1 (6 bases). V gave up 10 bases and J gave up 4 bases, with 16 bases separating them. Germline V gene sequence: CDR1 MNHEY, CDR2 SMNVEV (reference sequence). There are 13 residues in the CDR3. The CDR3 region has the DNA TGTGCCACCCGAACAGGGAGTGTAGAGACCCAGTACTTC. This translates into CATRTGSVETQYF.

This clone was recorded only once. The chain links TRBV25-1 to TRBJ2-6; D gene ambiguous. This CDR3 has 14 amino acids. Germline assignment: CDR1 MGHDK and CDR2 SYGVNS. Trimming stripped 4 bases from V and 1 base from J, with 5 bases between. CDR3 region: CASSAQSGANVLTF. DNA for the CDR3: TGTGCCAGCAGTGCTCAATCTGGGGCCAACGTCCTGACTTTC.

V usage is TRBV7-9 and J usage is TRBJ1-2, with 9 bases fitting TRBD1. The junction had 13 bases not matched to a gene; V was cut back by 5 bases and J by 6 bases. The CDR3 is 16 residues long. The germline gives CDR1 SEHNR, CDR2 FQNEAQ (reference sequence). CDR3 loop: CASSGTSGTGKDGYTF. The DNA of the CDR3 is TGTGCCAGCAGCGGGACGAGCGGGACAGGGAAAGATGGCTACACCTTC.

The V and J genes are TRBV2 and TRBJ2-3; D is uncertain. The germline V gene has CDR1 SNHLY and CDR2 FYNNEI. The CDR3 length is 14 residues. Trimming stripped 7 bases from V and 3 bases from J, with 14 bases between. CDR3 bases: TGTGCCAGCATACGGGCTCTTAATACAGATACGCAGTATTTT. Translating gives CASIRALNTDTQYF.

In DNA, the CDR3 is TGCGCCAGCAGCCAAGGAGGAAATCAGCCCCAGCATTTT. It translates to CASSQGGNQPQHF. The chain joins TRBV4-3 to TRBJ1-5; D not certain. This CDR3 comprises 13 residues. Germline CDR1 LGHNA, CDR2 YSLEER. V lost 1 base and J lost 4, with 5 bases in between.

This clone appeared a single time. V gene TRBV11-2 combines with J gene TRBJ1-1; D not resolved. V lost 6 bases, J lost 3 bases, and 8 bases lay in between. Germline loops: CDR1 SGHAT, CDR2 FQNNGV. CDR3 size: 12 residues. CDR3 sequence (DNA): TGTGCCAGCAGGCCGGCCTACACTGAAGCTTTCTTT. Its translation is CASRPAYTEAFF. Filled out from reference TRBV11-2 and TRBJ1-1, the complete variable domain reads EAGVAQSPRYKIIEKRQSVAFWCNPISGHATLYWYQQILGQGPKLLIQFQNNGVVDDSQLPKDRFSAERLKGVDSTLKIQPAKLEDSAVYLCASRPAYTEAFFGQGTRLTVV.

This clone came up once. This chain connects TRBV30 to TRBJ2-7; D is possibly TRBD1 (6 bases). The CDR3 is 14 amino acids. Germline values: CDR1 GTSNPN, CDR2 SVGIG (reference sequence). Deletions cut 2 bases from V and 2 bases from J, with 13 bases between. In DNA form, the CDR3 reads TGTGCCTGGAGTAGGAGAACAGGGACCTACGAGCAGTACTTC. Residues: CAWSRRTGTYEQYF.

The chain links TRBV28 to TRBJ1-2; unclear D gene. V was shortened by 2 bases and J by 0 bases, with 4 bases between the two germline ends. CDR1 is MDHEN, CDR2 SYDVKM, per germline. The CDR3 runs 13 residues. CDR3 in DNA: TGTGCCAGCAGTTTAAGGACTAACTATGGCTACACCTTC. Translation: CASSLRTNYGYTF.